This TCR beta chain was recorded in a study of blood T cell repertoires in COVID-19. Across the whole study: The cDNA or gDNA used as material had been derived from T cells, B-cell-depleted T cells, or PBMCs.

Seattle enrolled patients during active infection and tracked them longitudinally. In the study's own analysis: Amplification with reference gene primers provided the estimates of nucleated cell counts. The protocol was immunoSEQ multiplex PCR, while the TCRdb copy is restricted to in-frame clones and leaves out a portion. The V and J calls and clone size were taken over from that table, and D and trimming were inferred from the DNA. The sample comprises under 300,000 clones, approximately 84% of which are singletons, and roughly 1.6% rests with the top ten. Trimming took 7 bases from V and 4 from J; bases not matched to a gene: 8. The CDR3 totals 14 residues. The V gene's germline CDR1 is MNHEY and CDR2 SVGAGI.

The TCR originated in a human donor with COVID-19, enrolled during active disease. The donor label of this sample is uncertain. The chain links TRBV6-5 to TRBJ2-5; 8 nucleotides match TRBD2. The material sequenced was peripheral blood. CDR3 sequence: CASNPGLVLETQYF. CDR3 nucleotide sequence: TGTGCCAGCAACCCGGGACTAGTTTTAGAGACCCAGTACTTC.